The next 32 T cell receptor beta chains were all read from a single sample in a study of shared clonotypes between healthy human individuals. TCRdb's table, derived via immunoSEQ multiplex PCR, lists solely in-frame clones and lacks some. Found here are over a million clones, 60% to 80% of them singletons; the top ten hold about 1.5%. The sequencing input was memory CD4+ T cells sorted from blood. Subset reported: CD45RA-negative fraction. Receptor source: a man in his late teens or twenties in good health.

V gene TRBV19 combines with J gene TRBJ1-3, with D possibly being TRBD1 (5 bases). Per germline, CDR1 LNHDA and CDR2 SQIVND (reference sequence). Trimming took 9 bases from V and 4 from J, leaving 13 bases between them. The CDR3 consists of 13 residues. This CDR3 is CASTWDLGNTIYF. Here the CDR3 DNA reads TGTGCCAGCACCTGGGACCTGGGAAACACCATATATTTT.

A few counts support this clone. The chain couples TRBV19 to TRBJ2-5, with D perhaps TRBD1 or TRBD2 (7 bases each). The CDR3 runs to 16 residues. Per the germline V gene, CDR1 is LNHDA and CDR2 is SQIVND (reference sequence). V was shortened by 5 bases and J by 5 bases, with 21 bases between the two germline ends. CDR3 sequence reads: CASSPRGGGAGETQYF. The DNA of the CDR3 is TGTGCCAGTAGTCCCAGGGGAGGGGGCGCCGGGGAGACCCAGTACTTC.

The V gene is TRBV2, the J gene TRBJ2-3; D is uncertain. This CDR3 has 14 amino acids. V was shortened by 6 bases and J by 4 bases, with 14 bases between the two germline ends. From germline, CDR1 is SNHLY and CDR2 FYNNEI. CDR3: CASRPGSRADTQYF. CDR3 sequence (DNA): TGTGCCAGCAGGCCGGGCTCCCGGGCAGATACGCAGTATTTT.

The chain is built from TRBV7-8 and TRBJ1-5; D might be TRBD1 (6 bases). The germline V gene has CDR1 SGHVS and CDR2 FQNEAQ. V lost 6 bases, J lost 4 bases, and 10 bases lay in between. The CDR3 sequence is 13 residues long. CDR3 sequence: CASSRDRNQPQHF. CDR3 nucleotide sequence: TGTGCCAGCAGTCGCGACAGGAATCAGCCCCAGCATTTT.

This chain links TRBV10-2 with TRBJ2-7; tentative D call: TRBD1 (5 bases). The CDR3 is 14 amino acids. Per germline, CDR1 WSHSY and CDR2 SAAADI. V was cut by 6 bases and J by 0 bases, with 12 bases left in between. The CDR3 DNA follows: TGCGCCAGCAGGCAGGGCGCCCCCTCCTACGAGCAGTACTTC. This translates into CASRQGAPSYEQYF.

This clone was picked up many times. V is TRBV15 and J is TRBJ1-6; D is possibly TRBD1 (5 bases). Trimming cost V 2 bases and J 7 bases, with 18 bases left between them. The CDR3 covers 17 residues. Germline assignment: CDR1 LNHNV and CDR2 YYDKDF (reference sequence). In DNA, the CDR3 is TGTGCCACCAGCAGACGGAGGTCAGGGACGGTCAATTCACCCCTCCACTTT. It is translated as CATSRRRSGTVNSPLHF. Based on the CDR3 plus reference TRBV15 and TRBJ1-6, the full variable domain is DAMVIQNPRYQVTQFGKPVTLSCSQTLNHNVMYWYQQKSSQAPKLLFHYYDKDFNNEADTPDNFQSRRPNTSFCFLDIRSPGLGDTAMYLCATSRRRSGTVNSPLHFGNGTRLTVT.

The genes are TRBV7-3 and TRBJ2-1; 7 nucleotides agree with TRBD2. CDR3 size: 16 residues. CDR1 and CDR2 from the germline V gene are SGHTA and FQGTGA. J gave up 5 bases and V 2 bases, and 9 bases lay outside the gene matches. CDR3 protein: CASSLGDYRQNNEQFF. In nucleotides, the CDR3 is TGTGCCAGCAGCTTAGGGGACTATCGACAAAACAATGAGCAGTTCTTC.

J is TRBJ2-5 and V is TRBV2; 10 bases are a match to TRBD2. This CDR3 contains 16 residues. The germline V gene encodes CDR1 SNHLY and CDR2 FYNNEI. V shed 7 bases, J shed 5 bases, and the junction held 13 bases outside the gene matches. CDR3 bases: TGTGCCAGCAAAGCACTTGCTAGCGGGAGTTGGGAGACCCAGTACTTC. This sequence encodes CASKALASGSWETQYF.

V is TRBV7-2 and J is TRBJ2-7, with a weak D call TRBD1 (6 bases). CDR1 SGHTA and CDR2 FQGNSA come from the germline V gene. V dropped 5 bases and J dropped 4 bases, with 12 bases sitting between them. The CDR3 runs to 13 residues. The CDR3 DNA sequence: TGTGCCAGCAGCCCCGGACAGTTTTACGAGCAGTACTTC. Its protein is CASSPGQFYEQYF.

The chain uses TRBV9 and TRBJ2-5, with D possibly being TRBD1 or TRBD2 (5 bases each). From germline, CDR1 is SGDLS and CDR2 YYNGEE. The ends were cut back, 4 bases at V and 2 bases at J, with 12 bases in the middle. The CDR3 spans 14 residues. The CDR3 nucleotides read TGTGCCAGCAGCAACCGGGACGGTCAAGAGACCCAGTACTTC. It is translated as CASSNRDGQETQYF.

The rearrangement uses TRBV14 and TRBJ2-2; a possible D gene is TRBD1 (6 bases). Germline lookup yields CDR1 SGHDN and CDR2 FVKESK. V lost 0 bases and J lost 1, with 12 bases in between. This CDR3 spans 17 amino acids. CDR3 amino acids: CASSQDRGTMNTGELFF. CDR3 nucleotides: TGTGCCAGCAGCCAAGATCGAGGGACAATGAACACCGGGGAGCTGTTTTTT.

The V gene is TRBV5-6, the J gene TRBJ2-3; 8 nucleotides align to TRBD1. The CDR3 has 17 residues. Trimming removed 4 bases from V and 4 bases from J; junction bases left unmatched: 14. Germline CDR1 reads SGHDT; CDR2 reads YYEEEE. In nucleotides, the CDR3 is TGTGCCAGCAGCCGAGCGTTACAGGGGGGAGGAGCAGATACGCAGTATTTT. Translated: CASSRALQGGGADTQYF. The whole variable domain, remainder taken from reference TRBV5-6 and TRBJ2-3, is DAGVTQSPTHLIKTRGQQVTLRCSPKSGHDTVSWYQQALGQGPQFIFQYYEEEERQRGNFPDRFSGHQFPNYSSELNVNALLLGDSALYLCASSRALQGGGADTQYFGPGTRLTVL.

This clone was found a few times. One end of the junction fails to match germline, which may point to a read error. V and J are TRBV19 and TRBJ1-6; D is unresolved. The CDR3 is made up of 14 amino acids. Per germline, CDR1 LNHDA and CDR2 SQIVND (reference sequence). CDR3 protein: CASSLSAGNSPLHF. As DNA, the CDR3 is TGTGCCAGTAGTCTTTCTGCAGGTAATTCGCCCCTCCACTTT.

The V call is TRBV2, the J call TRBJ2-7; D gene unclear. Germline V gene data show CDR1 as SNHLY and CDR2 as FYNNEI. V was clipped by 7 bases and J by 4 bases, with 17 bases between them. The CDR3 spans 14 residues. CDR3 protein: CASKGDPSHYEQYF. The CDR3 DNA reads as TGTGCCAGCAAAGGTGACCCCTCCCATTACGAGCAGTACTTC.

CDR3 protein: CASSLESAGYYPSYEQYF. CDR3 coding DNA: TGCGCCAGCAGCTTGGAATCCGCAGGGTATTATCCCTCCTACGAGCAGTACTTC. The chain combines TRBV5-1 with TRBJ2-7, with TRBD1 as a possible D gene (5 bases). Germline V lookup: CDR1 SGHRS, CDR2 YFSETQ. The germline V and J ends were trimmed by 0 bases and 0 bases, with 19 bases remaining between them. This CDR3 is built from 18 residues.

CDR3 protein: CSVEDRESGNTIYF. CDR3 in DNA: TGCAGCGTTGAAGACAGGGAATCTGGAAACACCATATATTTT. This chain connects TRBV29-1 to TRBJ1-3; D may be TRBD1 (5 bases). The CDR3 is 14 amino acids. Trimming stripped 0 bases from V and 1 base from J, with 7 bases between. Germline loops: CDR1 SQVTM, CDR2 ANQGSEA. Combining the CDR3 with reference TRBV29-1 and TRBJ1-3 gives the whole variable domain SAVISQKPSRDICQRGTSLTIQCQVDSQVTMMFWYRQQPGQSLTLIATANQGSEATYESGFVIDKFPISRPNLTFSTLTVSNMSPEDSSIYLCSVEDRESGNTIYFGEGSWLTVV.

This clone was observed a few times. J is TRBJ2-7 and V is TRBV2; 9 nucleotides line up with TRBD2. The CDR3 runs 15 residues. The J segment lost 6 bases and the V segment lost 6 bases, leaving 12 bases of the junction unmatched. Germline V gene data show CDR1 as SNHLY and CDR2 as FYNNEI. Written as DNA, the CDR3 is TGTGCCAGCAGGCAGACTAGCGGAGGGGCAGGCGAGCAGTACTTC. Translation gives CASRQTSGGAGEQYF.

The genes are TRBV6-5 and TRBJ2-7; D possibly corresponds to TRBD1 (6 bases). The germline V gene encodes CDR1 MNHEY and CDR2 SVGAGI. The V end lost 7 bases, the J end lost 2 bases, and 18 bases lay between the germline ends. CDR3 length: 15 amino acids. The CDR3 bases are TGTGCCAGCACCAGAAGGGGGACCGATGCCTACGAGCAGTACTTC. It yields the protein CASTRRGTDAYEQYF.

The chain recombines TRBV15 with TRBJ2-4; D is unclear. Looked up from germline, CDR1 is LNHNV and CDR2 is YYDKDF (reference sequence). V lost 3 bases and J lost 0, with 9 bases in between. This CDR3 region has 15 residues. The CDR3 region has the DNA TGTGCCACCAGCAGCGATAACCTAGCCAAAAACATTCAGTACTTC. It yields the protein CATSSDNLAKNIQYF.

This clone was detected once. V and J are TRBV30 and TRBJ2-2; the D is unclear. CDR3 size: 12 residues. V was cut by 4 bases and J by 4 bases, with 7 bases left in between. The germline V gene has CDR1 GTSNPN and CDR2 SVGIG (reference sequence). CDR3 residues: CAWNTVTGELFF. The CDR3, as DNA: TGTGCCTGGAATACGGTCACCGGGGAGCTGTTTTTT.

The V call is TRBV7-9, the J call TRBJ2-7; D is undetermined. The V gene's germline CDR1 is SEHNR and CDR2 FQNEAQ (reference sequence). The ends were cut back, 4 bases at V and 0 bases at J, with 16 bases in the middle. This CDR3 spans 16 amino acids. For the CDR3, the DNA is TGTGCCAGCAGCTCCTCCGCGACCTTGAGCTCCTACGAGCAGTACTTC. Its translation is CASSSSATLSSYEQYF.

The J gene is TRBJ1-2, the V gene TRBV10-3; 12 bases are a match to TRBD1. V was pared by 3 bases and J by 7 bases, with 6 bases of the junction left unmatched. The V gene's germline CDR1 is ENHRY and CDR2 SYGVKD. This CDR3 has 15 residues. CDR3 in amino acids: CAISDTGTGGVGYTF. The CDR3 DNA reads TGTGCCATCAGTGATACAGGGACAGGGGGCGTTGGCTACACCTTC.

This chain uses TRBV5-1 with TRBJ2-5, with 9 nucleotides matching TRBD2. This CDR3 region has 17 residues. Germline CDR1 and CDR2: SGHRS and YFSETQ. V trimming: 0 bases; J trimming: 3 bases; junction bases outside the gene matches: 9. The CDR3 is CASSLEVRRGGKETQYF. CDR3 DNA: TGCGCCAGCAGCTTGGAAGTTAGGCGGGGGGGCAAAGAGACCCAGTACTTC.

V and J are TRBV28 and TRBJ1-3; D is perhaps TRBD1 (5 bases). The CDR3 is made up of 18 amino acids. The germline V and J ends were trimmed by 6 bases and 0 bases, with 21 bases remaining between them. The germline gives CDR1 MDHEN, CDR2 SYDVKM. CDR3 bases: TGTGCCAGCAGCCCCGCTGGAGGAGGGGCCGGCTCTGGAAACACCATATATTTT. Residues: CASSPAGGGAGSGNTIYF.

This chain connects TRBV27 to TRBJ1-5; D remains unclear. Germline CDR1 MNHEY, CDR2 SMNVEV (reference sequence). This CDR3 spans 14 amino acids. The V and J ends lost 2 bases and 4 bases respectively, with 9 bases between them. The chain's CDR3 is CASSLGSGNQPQHF. The CDR3 DNA is TGTGCCAGCAGTTTAGGCAGCGGTAATCAGCCCCAGCATTTT.

The chain couples TRBV28 to TRBJ2-1; no definite D call. The germline V gene has CDR1 MDHEN and CDR2 SYDVKM. Trimming took off 3 bases at V and 0 bases at J, with 12 bases between the two ends. This CDR3 contains 16 residues. The CDR3 DNA reads as TGTGCCAGCAGTTTGGGTAGTCTGGGCTCCTACAATGAGCAGTTCTTC. It yields the protein CASSLGSLGSYNEQFF.

This clone was detected ten times or more. V usage is TRBV7-9 and J usage is TRBJ1-2; D is undetermined. CDR1 and CDR2 from the germline V gene are SEHNR and FQNEAQ (reference sequence). The CDR3 has 11 residues. The V end lost 4 bases, the J end lost 8 bases, and 8 bases lay between the germline ends. CDR3 loop: CASSSISGYTF. CDR3 coding DNA: TGTGCCAGCAGCTCGATTTCCGGCTACACCTTC.

In its sample, this clone was seen once. This sequence joins TRBV5-1 and TRBJ2-1; 9 bases are a match to TRBD1. CDR1 is SGHRS, CDR2 YFSETQ, per germline. Unmatched junction bases numbered 6, after V lost 4 bases and J lost 7 bases. CDR3 length: 14 residues. This CDR3 reads CASSGTGKRNEQFF. CDR3 DNA sequence: TGCGCCAGCAGCGGGACAGGGAAGCGAAATGAGCAGTTCTTC.

The V gene is TRBV10-3, the J gene TRBJ2-5; D is unclear. V lost 4 bases and J 5 bases, leaving 11 bases between the germline ends. The germline gives CDR1 ENHRY, CDR2 SYGVKD. The CDR3 totals 13 residues. For the CDR3, the DNA is TGTGCCATCAGTGGGGGTCATAAGGAGACCCAGTACTTC. It specifies CAISGGHKETQYF.

As concerns this clone: This sample includes further DNA sequences coding for the same CDR3. This chain links TRBV6-1 with TRBJ1-6; TRBD1 agrees at 7 bases. V lost 9 bases and J lost 7; bases outside the gene matches: 6. CDR1 and CDR2 from the germline V gene are MNHNS and SASEGT. The CDR3 is 13 residues long. CDR3 loop: CASTPGQNSPLHF. In DNA form, the CDR3 reads TGTGCCAGTACTCCGGGACAGAATTCACCCCTCCACTTT.

The chain couples TRBV9 to TRBJ2-5; D is ambiguous. This CDR3 contains 10 residues. Germline V CDR1 and CDR2: SGDLS, YYNGEE. V gave up 6 bases and J gave up 5 bases, with 5 bases separating them. The chain's CDR3 is CASTSETQYF. As DNA, the CDR3 is TGTGCCAGCACTTCGGAGACCCAGTACTTC.

CDR3 DNA sequence: TGTGCCAGCTCTGACGTGCAGTTCACCTACGAGCAGTACTTC. It encodes CASSDVQFTYEQYF. This chain connects TRBV6-5 to TRBJ2-7; no reliable D call. V dropped 8 bases and J dropped 2 bases, with 16 bases sitting between them. The CDR3 sequence is 14 residues long. CDR1 is MNHEY and CDR2 is SVGAGI in the germline V gene.